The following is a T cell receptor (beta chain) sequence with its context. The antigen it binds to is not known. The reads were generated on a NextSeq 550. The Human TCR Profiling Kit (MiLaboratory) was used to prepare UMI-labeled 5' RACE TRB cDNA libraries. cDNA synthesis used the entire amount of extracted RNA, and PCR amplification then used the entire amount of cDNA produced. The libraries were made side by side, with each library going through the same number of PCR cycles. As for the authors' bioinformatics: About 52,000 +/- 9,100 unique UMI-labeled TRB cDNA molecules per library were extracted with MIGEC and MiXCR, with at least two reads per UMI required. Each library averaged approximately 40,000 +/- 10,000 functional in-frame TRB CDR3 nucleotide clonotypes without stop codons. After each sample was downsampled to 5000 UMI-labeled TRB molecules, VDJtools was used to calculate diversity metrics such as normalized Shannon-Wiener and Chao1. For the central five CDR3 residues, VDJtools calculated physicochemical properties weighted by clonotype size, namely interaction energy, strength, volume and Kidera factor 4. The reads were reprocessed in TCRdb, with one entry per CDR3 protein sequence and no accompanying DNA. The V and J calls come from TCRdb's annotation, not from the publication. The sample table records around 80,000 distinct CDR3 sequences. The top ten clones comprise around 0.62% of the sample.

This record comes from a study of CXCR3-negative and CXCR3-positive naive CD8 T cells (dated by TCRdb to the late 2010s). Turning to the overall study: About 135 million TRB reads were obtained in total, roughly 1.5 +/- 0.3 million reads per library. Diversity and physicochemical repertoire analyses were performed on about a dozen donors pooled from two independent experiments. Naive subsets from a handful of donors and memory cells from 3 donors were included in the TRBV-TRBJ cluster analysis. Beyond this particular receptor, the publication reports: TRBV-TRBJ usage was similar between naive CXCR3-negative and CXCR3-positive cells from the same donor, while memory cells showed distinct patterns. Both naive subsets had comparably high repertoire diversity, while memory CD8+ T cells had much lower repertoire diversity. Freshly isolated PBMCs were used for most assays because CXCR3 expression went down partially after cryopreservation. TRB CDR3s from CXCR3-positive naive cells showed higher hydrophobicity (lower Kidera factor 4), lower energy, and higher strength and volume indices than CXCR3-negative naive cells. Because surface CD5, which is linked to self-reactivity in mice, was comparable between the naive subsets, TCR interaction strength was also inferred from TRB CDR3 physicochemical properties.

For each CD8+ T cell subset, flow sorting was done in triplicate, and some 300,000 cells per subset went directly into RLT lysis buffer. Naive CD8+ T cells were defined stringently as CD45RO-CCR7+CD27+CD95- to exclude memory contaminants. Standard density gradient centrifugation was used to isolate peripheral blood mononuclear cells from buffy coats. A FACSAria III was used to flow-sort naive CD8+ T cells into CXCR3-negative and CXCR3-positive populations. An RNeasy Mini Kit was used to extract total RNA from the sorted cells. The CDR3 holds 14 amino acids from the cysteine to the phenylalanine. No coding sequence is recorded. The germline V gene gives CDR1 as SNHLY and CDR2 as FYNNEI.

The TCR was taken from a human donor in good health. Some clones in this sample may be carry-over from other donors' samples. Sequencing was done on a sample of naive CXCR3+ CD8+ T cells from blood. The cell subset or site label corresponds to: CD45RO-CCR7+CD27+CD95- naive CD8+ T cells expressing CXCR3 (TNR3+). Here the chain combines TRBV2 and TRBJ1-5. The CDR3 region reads CASTDGDSNQPQHF.